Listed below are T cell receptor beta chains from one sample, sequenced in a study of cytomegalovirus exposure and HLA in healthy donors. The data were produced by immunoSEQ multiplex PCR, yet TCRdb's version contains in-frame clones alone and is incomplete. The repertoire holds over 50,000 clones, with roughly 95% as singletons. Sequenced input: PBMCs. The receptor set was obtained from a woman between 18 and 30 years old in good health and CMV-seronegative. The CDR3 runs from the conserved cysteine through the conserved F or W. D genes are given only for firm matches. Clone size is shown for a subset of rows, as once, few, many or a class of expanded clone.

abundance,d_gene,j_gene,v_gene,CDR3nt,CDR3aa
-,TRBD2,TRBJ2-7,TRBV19,TGTGCCAGTAGTGCCCGCACACTAGCGGGAGGTCCCTACGAGCAGTACTTC,CASSARTLAGGPYEQYF
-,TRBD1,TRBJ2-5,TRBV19,TGTGCCAGTAGGAAACAGGGGGCGGCCGTGGAGACCCAGTACTTC,CASRKQGAAVETQYF
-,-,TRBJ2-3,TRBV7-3,TGTGCCAGCAGCTTAAAGCGGTCGAGCGGGTCCCGCACAGATACGCAGTATTTT,CASSLKRSSGSRTDTQYF
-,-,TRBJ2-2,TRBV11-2,TGTGCCAGCAGCTTAGTGGGGGGTGGGGACACCGGGGAGCTGTTTTTT,CASSLVGGGDTGELFF
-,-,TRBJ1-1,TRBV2,TGTGCCAGCAGGCCTTGGTCCACAGGGATTACTGAAGCTTTCTTT,CASRPWSTGITEAFF
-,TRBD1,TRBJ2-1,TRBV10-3,TGTGCCATCAGCCCGGGACAGGGTAATGAGCAGTTCTTC,CAISPGQGNEQFF
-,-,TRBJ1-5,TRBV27,TGTGCCAGCAGTTACTCGGCAGGGGATAGCAATCAGCCCCAGCATTTT,CASSYSAGDSNQPQHF
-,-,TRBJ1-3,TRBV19,TGTGCCAGTAGTATCTCGTGGACAAGCTCTGGAAACACCATATATTTT,CASSISWTSSGNTIYF
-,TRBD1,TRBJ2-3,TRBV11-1,TGTGCCAGCAGCCCACTGGGACAGACTAGCACAGATACGCAGTATTTT,CASSPLGQTSTDTQYF
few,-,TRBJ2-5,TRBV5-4,TGTGCCAGCAGCCCGGACCAAGAGACCCAGTACTTC,CASSPDQETQYF
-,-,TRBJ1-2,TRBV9,TGTGCCAGCAGCGCCCAGGGGCTCGAGGCCACCTTC,CASSAQGLEATF
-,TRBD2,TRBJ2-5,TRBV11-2,TGTGCCAGCAGCTCGGGACTAGCGGGAGGGGGGCAAGAGACCCAGTACTTC,CASSSGLAGGGQETQYF
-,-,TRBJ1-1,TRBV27,TGTGCCAGCAGTTTCCTCGTGTATCGGGGGGAAGGGCTTGGGCCTGAAGCTTTCTTT,CASSFLVYRGEGLGPEAFF
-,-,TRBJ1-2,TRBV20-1,TGCAAGGGGGACCTTGGCTATGGCTACACCTTC,CKGDLGYGYTF
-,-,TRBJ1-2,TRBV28,TGTGCCAGCCACGGACAGCCCTATGGCTACACCTTC,CASHGQPYGYTF
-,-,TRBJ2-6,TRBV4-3,TGCGCCAGCAGCCCTCAGGGGTCTGGGGCCAACGTCCTGACTTTC,CASSPQGSGANVLTF
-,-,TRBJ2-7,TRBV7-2,TGTGCCAGCAGCTTAGCGCTGAGGGAGCCTTCCTACGAGCAGTACTTC,CASSLALREPSYEQYF
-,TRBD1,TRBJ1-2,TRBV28,TGTGCGGAACAGGGGGCGGGCTATGGCTACACCTTC,CAEQGAGYGYTF
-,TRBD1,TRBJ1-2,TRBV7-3,TGTGCCAGCAGCCCAGGGACAGGTTCTGCCTATGGCTACACCTTC,CASSPGTGSAYGYTF
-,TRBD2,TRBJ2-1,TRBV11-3,TGTGCCAGCAGCTTGGCTAGCGGGACTTACAATGAGCAGTTCTTC,CASSLASGTYNEQFF
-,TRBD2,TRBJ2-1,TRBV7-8,TGTGCCAGCAGCAAACACCTGGGACTAGCGGGAGGGCCAAGCTCCTACAATGAGCAGTTCTTC,CASSKHLGLAGGPSSYNEQFF
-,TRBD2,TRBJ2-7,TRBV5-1,TGCGCCAGCAGTCCAGCGGGGTCCTACGAGCAGTACTTC,CASSPAGSYEQYF
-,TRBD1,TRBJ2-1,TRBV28,TGTGCCAGCAGAAAACAGGGGCGGTCCTACAATGAGCAGTTCTTC,CASRKQGRSYNEQFF